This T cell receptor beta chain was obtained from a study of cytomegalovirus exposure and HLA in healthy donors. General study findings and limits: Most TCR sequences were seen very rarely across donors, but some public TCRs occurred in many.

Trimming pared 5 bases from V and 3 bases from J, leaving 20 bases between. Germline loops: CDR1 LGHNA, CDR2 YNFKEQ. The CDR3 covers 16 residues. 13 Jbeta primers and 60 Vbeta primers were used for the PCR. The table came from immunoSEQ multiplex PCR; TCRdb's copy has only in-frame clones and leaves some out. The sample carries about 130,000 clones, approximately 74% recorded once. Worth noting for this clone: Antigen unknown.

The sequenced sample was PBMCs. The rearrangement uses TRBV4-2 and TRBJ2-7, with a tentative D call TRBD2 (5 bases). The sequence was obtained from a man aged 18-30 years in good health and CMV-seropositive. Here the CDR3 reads CASSTPPGVGIYEQYF. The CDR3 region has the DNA TGTGCCAGCAGCACCCCCCCCGGGGTTGGAATCTACGAGCAGTACTTC.